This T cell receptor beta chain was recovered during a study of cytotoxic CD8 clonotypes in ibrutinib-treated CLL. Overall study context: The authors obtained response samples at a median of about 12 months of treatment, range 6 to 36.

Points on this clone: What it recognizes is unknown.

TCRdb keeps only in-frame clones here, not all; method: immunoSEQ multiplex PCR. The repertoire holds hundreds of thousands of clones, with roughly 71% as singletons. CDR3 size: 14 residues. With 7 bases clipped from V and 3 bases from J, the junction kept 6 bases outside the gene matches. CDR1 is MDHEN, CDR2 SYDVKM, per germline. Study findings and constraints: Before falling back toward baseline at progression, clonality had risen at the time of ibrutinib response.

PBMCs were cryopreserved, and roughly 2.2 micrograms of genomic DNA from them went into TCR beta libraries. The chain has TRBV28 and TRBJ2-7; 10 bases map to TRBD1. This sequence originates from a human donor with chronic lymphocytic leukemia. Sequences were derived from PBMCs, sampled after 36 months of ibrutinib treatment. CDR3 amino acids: CASKGTGEGYEQYF. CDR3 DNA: TGTGCCAGCAAGGGGACAGGGGAAGGCTACGAGCAGTACTTC.